This T cell receptor beta chain was sequenced in a study of blood T cell repertoires in COVID-19. In the study overall: From the United States, Italy and Spain came samples of acute and convalescent COVID-19. PBMCs, B-cell-depleted T cells, or T cells provided the cDNA or gDNA that made up the material.

Participant ages covered roughly 18 to 89 years across 25 or so US areas. The CDR3 loop spans 15 amino acids. The germline V gene has CDR1 SNHLY and CDR2 FYNNEI. Trimming left V 6 bases short and J 2 bases short, with 16 bases between. Authors' data handling: Reference gene primer amplification gave nucleated cell count estimates. Here immunoSEQ multiplex PCR was the method, and the copy in TCRdb shows in-frame clones only, minus some. For V, J and clone size, that table is used; D and trimming come from the DNA. The sample holds some 210,000 clones; around four fifths are singletons and the top ten take about 9.3%.

This clonotype originated in a man aged 40-50 years who had recovered from COVID-19. The rearrangement joins TRBV2 to TRBJ1-1; perhaps TRBD1 as D (6 bases). The material sequenced was PBMCs or T cells enriched from blood (not recorded which). The CDR3, as DNA: TGTGCCAGCAGCCGCACAGGGAGGGGAAACACTGAAGCTTTCTTT. The encoded protein is CASSRTGRGNTEAFF.